In this sample, the clone carrying this T cell receptor beta chain turned up many times. The data are from a study of CD8 T cells in ankylosing spondylitis. The CDR3 is 13 amino acids. V lost 3 bases to trimming and J lost 7 bases; unmatched junction nucleotides: 4. Per germline, CDR1 DFQATT and CDR2 SNEGSKA (reference sequence). TCRdb used MiXCR to reprocess the 5' RACE reads, holding one entry per CDR3 protein. The sample gives more than 100,000 distinct CDR3 sequences, about an eighth of which show up once; roughly 4.5% is in the top ten. Sequenced input: blood, either unsorted or a sorted T cell fraction (not recorded which). The V and J genes are TRBV20-1 and TRBJ2-2; 8 bases fit TRBD2. The source is a female donor with ankylosing spondylitis or in good health (not recorded which). The CDR3 DNA sequence: TGCAGTGCTAGGGCGGGGGGAGTCGGGGAGCTGTTTTTT. Translation gives CSARAGGVGELFF.